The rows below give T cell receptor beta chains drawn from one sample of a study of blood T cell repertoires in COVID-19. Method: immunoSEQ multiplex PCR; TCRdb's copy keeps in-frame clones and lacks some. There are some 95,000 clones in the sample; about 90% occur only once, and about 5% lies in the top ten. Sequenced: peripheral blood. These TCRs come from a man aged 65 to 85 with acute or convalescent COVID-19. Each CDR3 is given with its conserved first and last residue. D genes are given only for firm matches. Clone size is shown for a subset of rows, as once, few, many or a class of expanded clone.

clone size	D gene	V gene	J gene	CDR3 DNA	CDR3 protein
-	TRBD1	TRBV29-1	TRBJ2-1	TGCAGCGTTGAACGGCAGGGGGATGAGCAGTTCTTC	CSVERQGDEQFF
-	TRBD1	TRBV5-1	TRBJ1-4	TGCGCCAGCAGCTTAAGGACAGGGCTTACCGAACTGTTTTTT	CASSLRTGLTELFF
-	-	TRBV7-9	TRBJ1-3	TGTGCCAGCAGCTTAGCCTCGGGACACCTCTCTGGAAACACCATATATTTT	CASSLASGHLSGNTIYF
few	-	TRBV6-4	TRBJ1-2	TGTGCCAGCAGTGACGGGAACAGGGTAACGGGAGGCTACACCTTC	CASSDGNRVTGGYTF
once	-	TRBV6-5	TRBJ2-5	TGTGCCAGCAAGGCTTGGGAGTCCGGCCAAGAGACCCAGTACTTC	CASKAWESGQETQYF
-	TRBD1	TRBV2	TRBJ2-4	TGTGCCAGCAGTACGGACAGGGAGCAAAACATTCAGTACTTC	CASSTDREQNIQYF
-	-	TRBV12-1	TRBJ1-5	TGTGCCAGCAGCCTCCAGGTTAGCAATCAGCCCCAGCATTTT	CASSLQVSNQPQHF
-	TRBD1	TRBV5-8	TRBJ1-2	TGTGCCAGCAGCTTGGCCGACAGGGGCGATTATGGCTACACCTTC	CASSLADRGDYGYTF
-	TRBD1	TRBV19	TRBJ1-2	TGTGCCAGTAGCATACAGGGGAAATCTGGCTACACCTTC	CASSIQGKSGYTF
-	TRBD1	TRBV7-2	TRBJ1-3	TGTGCCAGCAGCTTTGACAGGGGCTCTGGAAACACCATATATTTT	CASSFDRGSGNTIYF
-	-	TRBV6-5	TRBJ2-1	TGTGCCAGCAGCTCCCGCGGGACGGAAAATGAGCAGTTCTTC	CASSSRGTENEQFF
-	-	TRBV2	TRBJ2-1	TGTGCCAGCCAGAACTACAATGAGCAGTTCTTC	CASQNYNEQFF
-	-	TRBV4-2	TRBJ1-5	TGTGCCAGCAGCCAAGAAGGGGGGGGAGGCAATCAGCCCCAGCATTTT	CASSQEGGGGNQPQHF
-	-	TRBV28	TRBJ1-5	TGTGCCAGCAGTCCCCGTCGGGGGAGGCAGCCCCAGCATTTT	CASSPRRGRQPQHF
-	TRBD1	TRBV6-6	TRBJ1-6	TGTGCCAGCAGGCGAGACAGGGGTGGTTCACCCCTCCACTTT	CASRRDRGGSPLHF
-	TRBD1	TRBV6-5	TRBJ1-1	TGTGCCAGCAGTATAACAGGGGGCTACACTGAAGCTTTCTTT	CASSITGGYTEAFF
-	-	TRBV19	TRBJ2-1	TGTGCCAGTAGTATAGCAGGATACCCGGGGGGCCTTACACGTGAGCAGTTCTTC	CASSIAGYPGGLTREQFF
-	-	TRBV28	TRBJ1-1	TGTGCCAGCAGTTTATCGGGAGGCAACACTGAAGCTTTCTTT	CASSLSGGNTEAFF
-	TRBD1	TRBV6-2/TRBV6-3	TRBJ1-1	TGTGCCAGCAGCGCGCCGACAGGGGGCTTTGAAGCTTTCTTT	CASSAPTGGFEAFF
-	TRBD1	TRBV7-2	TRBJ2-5	TGTGCCAGCAGCCCGGGACAGTTACAAGAGACCCAGTACTTC	CASSPGQLQETQYF